This T cell receptor (beta chain) was profiled in a study of blood T cell repertoires in COVID-19. As for the study in general: PBMCs, B-cell-depleted T cells, or T cells provided the cDNA or gDNA that made up the material.

Generated by immunoSEQ multiplex PCR, the TCRdb table keeps only in-frame clones and is missing some. Among about 98,000 clones, around 82% were seen once, and the ten largest hold roughly a tenth. The CDR3 contains 16 residues. Germline CDR1 is SGHKS and CDR2 is YYEKEE (reference sequence). The germline V and J ends were trimmed by 0 bases and 6 bases, with 17 bases remaining between them. The chain employs TRBV5-5 and TRBJ2-3; tentatively, D is TRBD2 (5 bases). The material sequenced was peripheral blood. This receptor was identified in a man between 65 and 85 years old with active or convalescent COVID-19. The CDR3 DNA reads TGTGCCAGCAGCTTGGGCAAAGCGCCCGGGGTGGATACGCAGTATTTT. Translation gives CASSLGKAPGVDTQYF. Variable domain in full (rest from reference TRBV5-5 and TRBJ2-3): DAGVTQSPTHLIKTRGQQVTLRCSPISGHKSVSWYQQVLGQGPQFIFQYYEKEERGRGNFPDRFSARQFPNYSSELNVNALLLGDSALYLCASSLGKAPGVDTQYFGPGTRLTVL.